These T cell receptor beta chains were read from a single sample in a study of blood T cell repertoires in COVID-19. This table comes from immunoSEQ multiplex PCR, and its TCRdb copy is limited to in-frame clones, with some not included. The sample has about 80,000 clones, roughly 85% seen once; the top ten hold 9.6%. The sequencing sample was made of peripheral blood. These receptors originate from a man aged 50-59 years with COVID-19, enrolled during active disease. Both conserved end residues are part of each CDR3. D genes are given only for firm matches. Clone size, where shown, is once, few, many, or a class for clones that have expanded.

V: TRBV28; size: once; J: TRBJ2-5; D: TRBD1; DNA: TGTGCCAGCAGTTTCCGACAGGGGGGGGTGGAGACCCAGTACTTC; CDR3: CASSFRQGGVETQYF
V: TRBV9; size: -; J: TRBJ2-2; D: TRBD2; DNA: TGTGCCAGCAGCGACCCAAGCGGGAGGGCGGACACCGGGGAGCTGTTTTTT; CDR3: CASSDPSGRADTGELFF
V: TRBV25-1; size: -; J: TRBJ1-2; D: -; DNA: TGTGCCAGCAGTGAGCCAGGGGCGAACTATGGCTACACCTTC; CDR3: CASSEPGANYGYTF
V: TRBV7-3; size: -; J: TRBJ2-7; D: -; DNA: TGTGCCAGCAGCTTCCAGGGGGGCGACGAGCAGTACTTC; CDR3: CASSFQGGDEQYF
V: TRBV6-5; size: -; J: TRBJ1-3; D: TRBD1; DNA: TGTGCCAGCAGGGTTACAGGGGGCGGTGGAAACACCATATATTTT; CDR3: CASRVTGGGGNTIYF
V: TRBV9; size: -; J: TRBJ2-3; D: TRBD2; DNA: TGTGCCAGCAGCGTACCGGGACTAGCGGGAGGAGATACGCAGTATTTT; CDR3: CASSVPGLAGGDTQYF
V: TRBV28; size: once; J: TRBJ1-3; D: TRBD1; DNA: TGTGCCAGCAGTTGGGACAGGGTGTCTGGAAACACCATATATTTT; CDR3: CASSWDRVSGNTIYF
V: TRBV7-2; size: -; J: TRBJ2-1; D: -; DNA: TGTGCCAGCAGCTTCCGGCAGGGCAATGAGCAGTTCTTC; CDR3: CASSFRQGNEQFF
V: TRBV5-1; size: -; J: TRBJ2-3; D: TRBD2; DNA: TGCGCCAGCAGCTTCGCGGGAGGCCGCACGGGGGGTACGCAGTATTTT; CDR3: CASSFAGGRTGGTQYF
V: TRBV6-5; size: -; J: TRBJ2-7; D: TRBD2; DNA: TGTGCCAGCAGTCCGGACGGGGGGTTTGTCTACGAGCAGTACTTC; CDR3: CASSPDGGFVYEQYF
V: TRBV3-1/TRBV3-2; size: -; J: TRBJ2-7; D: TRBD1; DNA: TGTGCCAGCAGCCGACCGGGACAGGAAGCCTACGAGCAGTACTTC; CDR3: CASSRPGQEAYEQYF
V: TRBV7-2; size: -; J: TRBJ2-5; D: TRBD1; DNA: TGTGCCAGCAGCTTATACAGGGGGCAGGAGACCCAGTACTTC; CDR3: CASSLYRGQETQYF
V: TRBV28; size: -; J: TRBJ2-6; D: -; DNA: TGTGCCAGCAGGTTAAGGAGCTCTGGGGCCAACGTCCTGACTTTC; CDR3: CASRLRSSGANVLTF
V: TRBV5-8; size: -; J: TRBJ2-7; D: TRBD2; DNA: TGTGCCAGCAGTCGAATCTTTGGACTAGCGGGAGGTGAATCCTACGAGCAGTACTTC; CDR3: CASSRIFGLAGGESYEQYF
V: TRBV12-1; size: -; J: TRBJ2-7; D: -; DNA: TGTGCCAGCAGCTTTCAGGTAGAAACCTACGAGCAGTACTTC; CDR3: CASSFQVETYEQYF
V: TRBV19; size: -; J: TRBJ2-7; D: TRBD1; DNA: TGTGCCAGTAGCAGGGACAGGGTTGAAATTGGCGAGCAGTACTTC; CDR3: CASSRDRVEIGEQYF
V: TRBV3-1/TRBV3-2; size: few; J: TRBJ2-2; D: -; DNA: TGTGCCAGCAGCCTGGTCAGGGGCACCGGGGAGCTGTTTTTT; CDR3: CASSLVRGTGELFF
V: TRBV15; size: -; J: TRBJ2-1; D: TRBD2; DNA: TGTGCCACCAGCCGGGGGACTAGCGGGAGGGCTCGATTGCAGTTCTTC; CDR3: CATSRGTSGRARLQFF
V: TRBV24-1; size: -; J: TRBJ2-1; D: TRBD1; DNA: TGTGCCACCAGTGACCGACAGGGATCTTTTCACAATGAGCAGTTCTTC; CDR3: CATSDRQGSFHNEQFF
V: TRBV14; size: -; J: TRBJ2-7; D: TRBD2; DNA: TGTGCCAGCAGCCGGTCCCGGGGGGGCCTCTCCTACGAGCAGTACTTC; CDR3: CASSRSRGGLSYEQYF
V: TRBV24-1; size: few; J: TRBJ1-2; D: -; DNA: TGTGCCACCAGTGCCCGGGCAAGCGGTGGCTACACCTTC; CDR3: CATSARASGGYTF
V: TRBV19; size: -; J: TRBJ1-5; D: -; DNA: TGTGCCAGTAGTATGGGAGGAAGTCAGCCCCAGCATTTT; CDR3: CASSMGGSQPQHF
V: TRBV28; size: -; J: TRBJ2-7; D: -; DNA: TGTGCCAGCAGTCCCCGCCCCGCGGGAATAAGATACGAGCAGTACTTC; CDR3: CASSPRPAGIRYEQYF
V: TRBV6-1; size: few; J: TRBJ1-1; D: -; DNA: TGTGCCAGCAGTGACAGTCCCGGGGACACTGAAGCTTTCTTT; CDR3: CASSDSPGDTEAFF
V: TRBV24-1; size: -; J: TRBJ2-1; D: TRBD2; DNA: TGTGCCACCAGTGATACAGGAGCGGGAGGGTTAAATGAGCAGTTCTTC; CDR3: CATSDTGAGGLNEQFF
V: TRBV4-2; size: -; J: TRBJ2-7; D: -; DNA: TGTGCCAGCAGCTACGGCGGGGTGGCCTCCTACGAGCAGTACTTC; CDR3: CASSYGGVASYEQYF
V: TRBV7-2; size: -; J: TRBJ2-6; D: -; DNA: TGTGCCAGCAGCTCACAGTCACAAGGGGCCAACGTCCTGACTTTC; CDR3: CASSSQSQGANVLTF
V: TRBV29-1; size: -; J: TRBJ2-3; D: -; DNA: TGCAGCGTTGAAAGTGGGAGTAGGGTAGATACGCAGTATTTT; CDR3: CSVESGSRVDTQYF
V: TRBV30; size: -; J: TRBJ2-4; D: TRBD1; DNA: TGTGCCTGGAGTGTAGGGGGACAGTTCGGCATTCAGTACTTC; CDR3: CAWSVGGQFGIQYF
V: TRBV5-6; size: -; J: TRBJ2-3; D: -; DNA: TGTGCCAGCAGCTTGGTGGGGCTGGATACGCAGTATTTT; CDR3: CASSLVGLDTQYF
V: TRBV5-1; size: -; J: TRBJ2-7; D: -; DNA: TGCGCCAGCAGCTTGGACGGGAGCCGACCCTACGAGCAGTACTTC; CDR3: CASSLDGSRPYEQYF
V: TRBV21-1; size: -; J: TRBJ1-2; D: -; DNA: TGTGCCAGCAGCCTGGGACAGCATAACTATGGCTACACCTTC; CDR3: CASSLGQHNYGYTF
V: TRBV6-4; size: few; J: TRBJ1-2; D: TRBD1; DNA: TGTGCCAGTGAGATACCCGACAGGGGGCTGAGTGGCTACACCTTC; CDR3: CASEIPDRGLSGYTF
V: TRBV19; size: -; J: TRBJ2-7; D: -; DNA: TGTGCCAGTAGAGAGACAGGGAGGCACGAGCAGTACTTC; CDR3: CASRETGRHEQYF
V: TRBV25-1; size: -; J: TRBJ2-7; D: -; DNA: TGTGCCAGCAGTGAATCAGGAGGGCAGCAGTACTTC; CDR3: CASSESGGQQYF
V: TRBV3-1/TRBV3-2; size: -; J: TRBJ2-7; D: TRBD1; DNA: TGTGCCAGCAGCCTTAGACAGGGTCATGAGTACTTC; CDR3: CASSLRQGHEYF
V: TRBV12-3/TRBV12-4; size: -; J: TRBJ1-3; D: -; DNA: TGTGCCAGCAGTTTACCTAGCGGGGACACCATATATTTT; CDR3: CASSLPSGDTIYF
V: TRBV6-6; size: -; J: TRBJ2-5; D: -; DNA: TGTGCCAGCAGTTACTCCGACAGTTTGGAGACCCAGTACTTC; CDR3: CASSYSDSLETQYF
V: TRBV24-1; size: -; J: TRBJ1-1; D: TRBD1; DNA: TGTGCCACCAGGAAGACAGGGGGGGACACTGAAGCTTTCTTT; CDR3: CATRKTGGDTEAFF
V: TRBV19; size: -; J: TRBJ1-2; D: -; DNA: TGTGCCAGTAGTATGACAATTAGGCACTATGGCTACACCTTC; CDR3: CASSMTIRHYGYTF
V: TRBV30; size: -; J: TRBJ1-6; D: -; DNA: TGTGCCTGGAGTACAGAAGAGAATTCACCCCTCCACTTT; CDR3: CAWSTEENSPLHF
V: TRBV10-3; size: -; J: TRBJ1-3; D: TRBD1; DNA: TGTGCCCCAGACAGGGAGGCTGGAAACACCATATATTTT; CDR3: CAPDREAGNTIYF
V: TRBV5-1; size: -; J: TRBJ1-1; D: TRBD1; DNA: TGCGCCAGCAGCTTCGACAGGGTTGAGGGCACTGAAGCTTTCTTT; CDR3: CASSFDRVEGTEAFF
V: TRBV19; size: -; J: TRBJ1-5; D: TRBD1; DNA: TGTGCCAGTAGTATTAAAGCAGGGGGGCATCAGCCCCAGCATTTT; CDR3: CASSIKAGGHQPQHF
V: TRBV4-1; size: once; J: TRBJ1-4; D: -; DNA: TGCGCCAGCAGCCAAGACAGGATTGCTAATGAAAAACTGTTTTTT; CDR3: CASSQDRIANEKLFF
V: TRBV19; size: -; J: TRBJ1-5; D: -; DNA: TGTGCCAGTAGTATTTGGTCCGAACTTAGCAATCAGCCCCAGCATTTT; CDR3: CASSIWSELSNQPQHF
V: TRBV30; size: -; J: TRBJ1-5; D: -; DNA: TGTGCCTGGACCCCGCAACTAGGAGGACAGCCCCAGCATTTT; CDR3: CAWTPQLGGQPQHF
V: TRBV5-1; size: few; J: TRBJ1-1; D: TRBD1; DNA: TGCGCCAGCAGGGGGGCTGCCGGGACAGGGAACACTGAAGCTTTCTTT; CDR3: CASRGAAGTGNTEAFF